The present T cell receptor beta chain was sequenced within a study of T cells in Graves' hyperthyroidism and ophthalmopathy. There were TCR beta CDR3 regions amplified from RNA transcripts. Primed by the HTBI set, a first-round RT-PCR was run on the TCR CDR3. TCRdb re-called the multiplex PCR reads with MiXCR, one entry per CDR3 protein. Found here are 530,000 or so distinct CDR3 sequences, around 24% of them singletons; the top ten hold around 10%. This clonotype has ten or more counts. Sequencing input: blood. This clonotype originated in a woman in her twenties or thirties with Graves' ophthalmopathy.

This CDR3 reads CASSQGGPMNTEAFF. DNA of the CDR3: TGCGCCAGCAGCCAGGGAGGACCGATGAACACTGAAGCTTTCTTT. The V gene is TRBV5-1, the J gene TRBJ1-1, with D perhaps matching TRBD1 (5 bases). The germline V gene encodes CDR1 SGHRS and CDR2 YFSETQ. This CDR3 spans 15 amino acids. Trimming stripped 4 bases from V and 0 bases from J, with 13 bases between.